These T cell receptor beta chains were read from a single sample in a study of cytomegalovirus exposure and HLA in healthy donors. Produced via immunoSEQ multiplex PCR; TCRdb's table is partial and in-frame only. The data show 200,000 or so clones, with approximately 87% seen just once and roughly 1.3% held by the top ten. The source material was PBMCs. All receptors derive from a human donor in good health. CDR3s include the opening cysteine and the closing phenylalanine or tryptophan. D genes are given only for firm matches.

cdr3_aa: CASSLNQGAGRWITEAFF
v_call: TRBV27
j_call: TRBJ1-1
d_call: -
cdr3_length: 18

cdr3_aa: CASSQVVGLGGNEQFF
v_call: TRBV4-1
j_call: TRBJ2-1
d_call: TRBD2
cdr3_length: 16

cdr3_aa: CASSFFIQNYGYTF
v_call: TRBV7-2
j_call: TRBJ1-2
d_call: -
cdr3_length: 14

cdr3_aa: CASSWKTSGQETQYF
v_call: TRBV5-1
j_call: TRBJ2-5
d_call: TRBD2
cdr3_length: 15

cdr3_aa: CASSDGTGDYEQYF
v_call: TRBV18
j_call: TRBJ2-7
d_call: -
cdr3_length: 14

cdr3_aa: CASSSAGGPSEQFF
v_call: TRBV7-8
j_call: TRBJ2-1
d_call: TRBD2
cdr3_length: 14

cdr3_aa: CASSKNRVGYTF
v_call: TRBV28
j_call: TRBJ1-2
d_call: -
cdr3_length: 12

cdr3_aa: CASGPDGINTEAFF
v_call: TRBV27
j_call: TRBJ1-1
d_call: -
cdr3_length: 14

cdr3_aa: CASSLGSGRRTGELFF
v_call: TRBV28
j_call: TRBJ2-2
d_call: -
cdr3_length: 16

cdr3_aa: CASSAALSNQPQHF
v_call: TRBV7-8
j_call: TRBJ1-5
d_call: -
cdr3_length: 14

cdr3_aa: CASSLLPSGRRGVKELFF
v_call: TRBV7-9
j_call: TRBJ2-2
d_call: TRBD2
cdr3_length: 18

cdr3_aa: CASSQGGFSNQPQHF
v_call: TRBV4-1
j_call: TRBJ1-5
d_call: -
cdr3_length: 15

cdr3_aa: CASSIRIGQGVTEAFF
v_call: TRBV7-9
j_call: TRBJ1-1
d_call: TRBD1
cdr3_length: 16

cdr3_aa: CASSQDTDRATDTQYF
v_call: TRBV4-2
j_call: TRBJ2-3
d_call: TRBD1
cdr3_length: 16

cdr3_aa: CSVHRAGAGTDTQYF
v_call: TRBV29-1
j_call: TRBJ2-3
d_call: TRBD2
cdr3_length: 15

cdr3_aa: CASSLPESTDTQYF
v_call: TRBV5-1
j_call: TRBJ2-3
d_call: -
cdr3_length: 14

cdr3_aa: CASSHQGLAVAYEQYF
v_call: TRBV4-1
j_call: TRBJ2-7
d_call: TRBD2
cdr3_length: 16

cdr3_aa: CASKSVHNEQFF
v_call: TRBV10-2
j_call: TRBJ2-1
d_call: -
cdr3_length: 12

cdr3_aa: CASSNIVDEQFF
v_call: TRBV10-2
j_call: TRBJ2-1
d_call: -
cdr3_length: 12

cdr3_aa: CASSPSTSSGNTIYF
v_call: TRBV7-6
j_call: TRBJ1-3
d_call: -
cdr3_length: 15

cdr3_aa: CASSETSGRFYGYTF
v_call: TRBV6-1
j_call: TRBJ1-2
d_call: -
cdr3_length: 15

cdr3_aa: CASSLAQGVAKNIQYF
v_call: TRBV7-2
j_call: TRBJ2-4
d_call: -
cdr3_length: 16

cdr3_aa: CASSPGLGPYEQYF
v_call: TRBV5-1
j_call: TRBJ2-7
d_call: TRBD2
cdr3_length: 14

cdr3_aa: CASSFGQGNTEAFF
v_call: TRBV13
j_call: TRBJ1-1
d_call: TRBD1
cdr3_length: 14

cdr3_aa: CASSSPWTSGSEANTGELFF
v_call: TRBV7-8
j_call: TRBJ2-2
d_call: TRBD2
cdr3_length: 20